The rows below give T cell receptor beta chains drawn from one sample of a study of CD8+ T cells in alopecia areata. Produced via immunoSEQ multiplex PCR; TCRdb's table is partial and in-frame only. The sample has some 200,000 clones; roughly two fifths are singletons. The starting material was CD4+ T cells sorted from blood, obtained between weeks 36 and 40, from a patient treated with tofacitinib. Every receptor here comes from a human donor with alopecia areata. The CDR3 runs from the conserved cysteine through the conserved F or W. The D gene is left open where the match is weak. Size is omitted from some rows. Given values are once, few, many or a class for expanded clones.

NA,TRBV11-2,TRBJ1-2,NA,CASSLTGYGYTF,TGTGCCAGCAGCTTAACCGGATATGGCTACACCTTC
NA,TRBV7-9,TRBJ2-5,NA,CASSPRAGETQYF,TGTGCCAGCAGCCCCCGCGCGGGAGAGACCCAGTACTTC
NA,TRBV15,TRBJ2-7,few,CATSREGGPSYEQYF,TGTGCCACCAGCAGAGAGGGAGGACCCTCCTACGAGCAGTACTTC
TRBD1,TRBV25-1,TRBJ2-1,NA,CASSPRTGGVNEQFF,TGTGCCAGCAGCCCCAGGACAGGGGGAGTCAATGAGCAGTTCTTC
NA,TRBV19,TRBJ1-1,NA,CASSIERGTMNTEAFF,TGTGCCAGTAGTATAGAGAGGGGGACCATGAACACTGAAGCTTTCTTT
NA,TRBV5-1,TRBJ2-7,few,CASSFEGRSSYEQYF,TGCGCCAGCAGCTTCGAGGGCCGTAGCTCCTACGAGCAGTACTTC
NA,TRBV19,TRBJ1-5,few,CASMGRGGWPQHF,TGTGCCAGTATGGGCAGGGGCGGTTGGCCCCAGCATTTT
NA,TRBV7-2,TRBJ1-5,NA,CASSLVRDQPQHF,TGTGCCAGCAGCTTAGTAAGGGACCAGCCCCAGCATTTT
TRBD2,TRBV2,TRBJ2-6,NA,CASAGGNSGANVLTF,TGTGCCAGCGCCGGGGGGAACTCTGGGGCCAACGTCCTGACTTTC
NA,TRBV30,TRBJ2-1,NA,CAWSVRFGAAYNEQFF,TGTGCCTGGAGTGTACGTTTCGGAGCTGCCTACAATGAGCAGTTCTTC
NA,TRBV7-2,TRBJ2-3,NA,CASTPTLVANTQYF,TGTGCCAGCACCCCGACACTAGTTGCGAATACGCAGTATTTT
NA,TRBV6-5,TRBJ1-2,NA,CASSTEDARYGYTF,TGTGCCAGCAGTACCGAGGACGCCCGGTATGGCTACACCTTC
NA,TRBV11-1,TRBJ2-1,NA,CASSLRNEQFF,TGTGCCAGCAGCCTTCGGAATGAGCAGTTCTTC
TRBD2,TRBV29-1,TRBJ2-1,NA,CSGTSGKTSYNEQFF,TGCAGCGGGACTAGCGGCAAAACTAGTTACAATGAGCAGTTCTTC
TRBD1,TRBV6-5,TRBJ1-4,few,CASRQDRVENEKLFF,TGTGCCAGCAGACAAGACAGGGTCGAAAATGAAAAACTGTTTTTT
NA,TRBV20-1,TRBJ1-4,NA,CSASGNEKLFF,TGCAGTGCGAGTGGTAATGAAAAACTGTTTTTT
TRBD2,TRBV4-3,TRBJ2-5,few,CASSQDLSGRAIKTQYF,TGCGCCAGCAGCCAAGATTTAAGCGGGAGGGCCATAAAGACCCAGTACTTC
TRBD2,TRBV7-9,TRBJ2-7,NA,CASSLGLAERRDEQYF,TGTGCCAGCAGCTTGGGACTAGCGGAGCGGCGCGACGAGCAGTACTTC
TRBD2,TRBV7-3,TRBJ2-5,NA,CASSLGLAGRSEETQYF,TGTGCCAGCAGCTTAGGACTAGCGGGAAGGTCGGAAGAGACCCAGTACTTC
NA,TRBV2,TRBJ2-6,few,CASRPDRSGANVLTF,TGTGCCAGCAGACCCGACAGGTCTGGGGCCAACGTCCTGACTTTC
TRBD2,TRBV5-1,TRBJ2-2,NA,CASSPRGLAYTGELFF,TGCGCCAGCAGCCCTAGAGGACTAGCATACACCGGGGAGCTGTTTTTT
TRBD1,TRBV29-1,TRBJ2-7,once,CSVGQGPNEQYF,TGCAGCGTGGGACAGGGACCCAACGAGCAGTACTTC
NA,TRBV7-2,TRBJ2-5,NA,CASSPRGLVVISGGETQYF,TGTGCCAGCAGCCCACGGGGGCTGGTTGTGATATCGGGAGGAGAGACCCAGTACTTC
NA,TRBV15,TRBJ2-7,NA,CATSRGSGRAYEQYF,TGTGCCACCAGCAGAGGGTCCGGCAGGGCCTACGAGCAGTACTTC
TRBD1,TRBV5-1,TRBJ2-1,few,CASRPPGQLQGNEQFF,TGCGCCAGCAGACCCCCGGGACAGCTTCAAGGGAATGAGCAGTTCTTC
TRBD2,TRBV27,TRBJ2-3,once,CASSSRTSVTDTQYF,TGTGCCAGCAGTTCTCGGACTAGCGTCACAGATACGCAGTATTTT
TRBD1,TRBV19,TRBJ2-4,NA,CASRGQGLAKNIQYF,TGTGCCAGTCGTGGACAGGGACTAGCCAAAAACATTCAGTACTTC
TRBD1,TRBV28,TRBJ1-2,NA,CAINRGHDYGYTF,TGTGCCATTAATAGGGGGCACGACTATGGCTACACCTTC
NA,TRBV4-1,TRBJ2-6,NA,CASSQDEGAGANVLTF,TGCGCCAGCAGCCAGGATGAGGGCGCTGGGGCCAACGTCCTGACTTTC
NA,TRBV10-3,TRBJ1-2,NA,CAISGRGDYGYTF,TGTGCCATCAGTGGTAGGGGAGACTATGGCTACACCTTC
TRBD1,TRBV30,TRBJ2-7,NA,CAWQQGARSYEQYF,TGTGCCTGGCAACAGGGGGCGCGTTCCTACGAGCAGTACTTC
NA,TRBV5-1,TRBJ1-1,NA,CASSLSSRQMNTEAFF,TGCGCCAGCAGCTTGTCCTCGCGCCAAATGAACACTGAAGCTTTCTTT
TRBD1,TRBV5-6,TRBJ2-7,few,CASSSAGTAYEQYF,TGTGCCAGCAGCTCTGCCGGGACAGCCTACGAGCAGTACTTC
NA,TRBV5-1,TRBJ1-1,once,CASSFNGQNTEAFF,TGCGCCAGCAGCTTCAATGGACAAAACACTGAAGCTTTCTTT
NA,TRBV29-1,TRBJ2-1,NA,CSVRKAETYNEQFF,TGCAGCGTTCGTAAGGCGGAGACCTACAATGAGCAGTTCTTC
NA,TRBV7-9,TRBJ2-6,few,CASSFGGAGANVLTF,TGTGCCAGCAGTTTCGGTGGGGCTGGGGCCAACGTCCTGACTTTC
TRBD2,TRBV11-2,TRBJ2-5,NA,CASSGLAGVEETQYF,TGTGCCAGCAGCGGACTAGCGGGAGTAGAAGAGACCCAGTACTTC
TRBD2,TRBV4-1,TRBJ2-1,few,CASSPLREANEQFF,TGCGCCAGCAGCCCACTTCGGGAGGCCAATGAGCAGTTCTTC
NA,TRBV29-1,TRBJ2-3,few,CSVEPSTDTQYF,TGCAGCGTTGAACCCTCGACAGATACGCAGTATTTT
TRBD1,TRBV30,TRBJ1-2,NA,CAWRTGRTYGYTF,TGTGCCTGGAGGACAGGGCGGACCTATGGCTACACCTTC
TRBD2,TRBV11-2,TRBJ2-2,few,CASSPGGPGTGELFF,TGTGCCAGCAGCCCGGGAGGGCCGGGCACCGGGGAGCTGTTTTTT
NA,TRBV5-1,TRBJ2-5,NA,CASSLGTETQYF,TGCGCCAGCAGCTTGGGGACCGAGACCCAGTACTTC
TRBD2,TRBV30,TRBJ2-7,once,CAWRGDYVSEQYF,TGTGCCTGGAGAGGGGACTACGTCAGCGAGCAGTACTTC
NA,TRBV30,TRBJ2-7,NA,CAWSTGRGSYEQYF,TGTGCCTGGAGTACCGGGAGAGGTTCCTACGAGCAGTACTTC
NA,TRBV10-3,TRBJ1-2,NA,CAISGSSQGPNYGYTF,TGTGCCATCAGTGGGAGCTCCCAGGGACCCAACTATGGCTACACCTTC
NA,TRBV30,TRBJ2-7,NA,CAWSYGRREQYF,TGTGCCTGGAGCTACGGGAGAAGAGAGCAGTACTTC
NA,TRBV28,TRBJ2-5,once,CASSRRRQETQYF,TGTGCCAGCAGCAGACGGCGACAAGAGACCCAGTACTTC
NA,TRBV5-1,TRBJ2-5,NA,CASSLAAVAWETQYF,TGCGCCAGCAGCTTGGCCGCGGTAGCCTGGGAGACCCAGTACTTC
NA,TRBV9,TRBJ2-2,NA,CASSGSGVGELFF,TGTGCCAGCAGCGGGAGTGGTGTCGGGGAGCTGTTTTTT
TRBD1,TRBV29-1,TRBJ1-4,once,CSVGGPGAGGKLFF,TGCAGCGTTGGAGGTCCTGGGGCAGGGGGAAAACTGTTTTTT
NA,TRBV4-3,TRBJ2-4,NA,CASSQDRSNIQYF,TGCGCCAGCAGCCAAGATCGATCAAACATTCAGTACTTC
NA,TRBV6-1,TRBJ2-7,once,CASSVHYEQYF,TGTGCCAGCAGTGTTCACTACGAGCAGTACTTC
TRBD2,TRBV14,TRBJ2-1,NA,CASSRASGRADEQFF,TGTGCCAGCAGCAGGGCTAGCGGGAGGGCTGATGAGCAGTTCTTC
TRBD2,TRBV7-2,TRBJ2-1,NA,CASTLAGGDEQFF,TGTGCCAGCACATTAGCGGGAGGCGATGAGCAGTTCTTC
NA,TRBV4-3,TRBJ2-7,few,CASSQAQGQSYEQYF,TGCGCCAGCAGCCAAGCCCAGGGCCAGTCCTACGAGCAGTACTTC
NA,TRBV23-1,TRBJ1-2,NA,CASSRDHAPSNYGYTF,TGCGCCAGCAGTCGCGATCATGCCCCGTCTAACTATGGCTACACCTTC
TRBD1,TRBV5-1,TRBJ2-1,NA,CASRLQGVYNEQFF,TGCGCCAGCAGATTACAGGGGGTCTACAATGAGCAGTTCTTC
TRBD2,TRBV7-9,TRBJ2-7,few,CASSYSSGSSYEQYF,TGTGCCAGCAGCTATAGTAGCGGGTCCTCCTACGAGCAGTACTTC
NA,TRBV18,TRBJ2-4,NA,CASSPQDRLAKNIQYF,TGTGCCAGCTCACCACAGGACAGACTAGCCAAAAACATTCAGTACTTC
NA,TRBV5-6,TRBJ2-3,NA,CASSLALTRGDDTQYF,TGTGCCAGCAGCTTGGCCCTGACGCGTGGGGACGATACGCAGTATTTT